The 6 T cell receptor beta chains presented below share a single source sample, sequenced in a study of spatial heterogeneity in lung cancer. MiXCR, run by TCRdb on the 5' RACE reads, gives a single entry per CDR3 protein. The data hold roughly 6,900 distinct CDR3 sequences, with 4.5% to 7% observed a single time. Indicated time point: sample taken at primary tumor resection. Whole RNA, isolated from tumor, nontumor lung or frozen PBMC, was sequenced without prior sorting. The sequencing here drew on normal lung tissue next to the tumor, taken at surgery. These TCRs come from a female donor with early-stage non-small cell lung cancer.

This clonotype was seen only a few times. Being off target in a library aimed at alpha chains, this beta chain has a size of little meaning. The CDR3 loop reads CASSLGTEAFF. CDR3 coding DNA: TGTGCCAGCAGTTTGGGGACTGAAGCTTTCTTT. The chain has TRBV6-2 or TRBV6-3 and TRBJ1-1; D unclear. This CDR3 is 11 amino acids long. Germline loops: CDR1 MNHEY, CDR2 SVGEGT. V lost 4 bases to trimming and J lost 5 bases, with 5 bases between them.

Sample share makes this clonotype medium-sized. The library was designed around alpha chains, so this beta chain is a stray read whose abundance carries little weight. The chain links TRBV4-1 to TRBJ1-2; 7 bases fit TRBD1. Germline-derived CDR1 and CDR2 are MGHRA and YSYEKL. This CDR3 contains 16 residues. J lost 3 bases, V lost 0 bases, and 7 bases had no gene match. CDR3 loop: CASSQDPGQRYYGYTF. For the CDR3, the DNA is TGCGCCAGCAGCCAAGATCCGGGACAGAGATACTATGGCTACACCTTC.

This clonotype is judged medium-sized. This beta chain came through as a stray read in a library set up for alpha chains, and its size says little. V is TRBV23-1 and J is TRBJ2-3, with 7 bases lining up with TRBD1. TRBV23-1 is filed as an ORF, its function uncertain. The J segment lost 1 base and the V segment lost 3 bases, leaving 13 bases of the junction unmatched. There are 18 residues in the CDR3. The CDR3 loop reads CASSQTRQGPGGTDTQYF. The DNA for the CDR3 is TGCGCCAGCAGTCAGACCAGACAGGGACCTGGGGGCACAGATACGCAGTATTTT.

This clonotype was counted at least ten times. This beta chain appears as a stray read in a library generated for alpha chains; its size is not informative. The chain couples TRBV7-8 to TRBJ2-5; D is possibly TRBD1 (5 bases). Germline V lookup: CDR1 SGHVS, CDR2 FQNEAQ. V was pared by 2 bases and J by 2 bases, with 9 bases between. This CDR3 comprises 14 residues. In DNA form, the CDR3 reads TGTGCCAGCAGCTTACGGGCAGGGCAAGAGACCCAGTACTTC. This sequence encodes CASSLRAGQETQYF. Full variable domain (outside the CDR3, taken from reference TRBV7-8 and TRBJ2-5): GAGVSQSPRYKVAKRGQDVALRCDPISGHVSLFWYQQALGQGPEFLTYFQNEAQLDKSGLPSDRFFAERPEGSVSTLKIQRTQQEDSAVYLCASSLRAGQETQYFGPGTRLLVL.

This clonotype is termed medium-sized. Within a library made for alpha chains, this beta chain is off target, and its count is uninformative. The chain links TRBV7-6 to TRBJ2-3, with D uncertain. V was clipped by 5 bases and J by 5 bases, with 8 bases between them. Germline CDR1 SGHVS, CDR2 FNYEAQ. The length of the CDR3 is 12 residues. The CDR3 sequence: CASSQTLDTQYF. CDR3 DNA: TGTGCCAGCAGCCAGACCTTAGATACGCAGTATTTT. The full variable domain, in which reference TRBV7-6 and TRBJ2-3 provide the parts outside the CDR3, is GAGVSQSPRYKVTKRGQDVALRCDPISGHVSLYWYRQALGQGPEFLTYFNYEAQQDKSGLPNDRFSAERPEGSISTLTIQRTEQRDSAMYRCASSQTLDTQYFGPGTRLTVL.

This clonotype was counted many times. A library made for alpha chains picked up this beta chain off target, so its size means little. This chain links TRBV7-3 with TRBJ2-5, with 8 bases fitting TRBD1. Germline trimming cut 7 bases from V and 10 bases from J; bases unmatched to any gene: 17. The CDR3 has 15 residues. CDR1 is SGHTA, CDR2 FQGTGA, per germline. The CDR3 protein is CASNYPGTGGEDQYF. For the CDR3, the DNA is TGTGCCAGCAACTATCCCGGGACAGGAGGAGAGGACCAGTACTTC. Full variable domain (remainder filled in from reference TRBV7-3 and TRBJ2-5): GAGVSQTPSNKVTEKGKYVELRCDPISGHTALYWYRQSLGQGPEFLIYFQGTGAADDSGLPNDRFFAVRPEGSVSTLKIQRTERGDSAVYLCASNYPGTGGEDQYFGPGTRLLVL.